The 16 T cell receptor beta chains below come from one sample, sequenced in a study of vaccination and CD4 T cells after COVID-19. With the Oncomine TCR Beta short-read assay, DNA from cultured CD4+ T cells was sequenced. From the PCR reads, TCRdb called clonotypes with MiXCR, one entry per CDR3 protein. The sample carries roughly 16,000 distinct CDR3 sequences, over 55% recorded once. What these receptors recognize is not known. As to treatment: roughly 10-day PBMC culture with coronavirus spike peptide pools or control peptides (ViraFEST assay). Sequencing used CD4+ T cells from blood, cultured in vitro. The receptors derive from a human donor who had recovered from COVID-19.

The chain is built from TRBV7-2 and TRBJ2-2, with a possible D match to TRBD2 (5 bases). This CDR3 has 13 residues. Germline V gene lookup returns CDR1 SGHTA and CDR2 FQGNSA. DNA for the CDR3: TGTGCAGAGGGAGAATTGGGGACCGGGGAGCTGTTTTTT. Translating it yields CAEGELGTGELFF.

A few counts support this clonotype. The J gene is TRBJ2-7, the V gene TRBV7-6; no firm D call. V was cut by 1 base and J by 4 bases, with 14 bases left in between. Per the germline V gene, CDR1 is SGHVS and CDR2 is FNYEAQ. The CDR3 length is 15 residues. The CDR3 nucleotides are TGTGCCAGCAGCTTAGGGGCAGCCACCTGGTACGAGCAGTACTTC. Translation gives CASSLGAATWYEQYF. The full variable domain, with the rest looked up from reference TRBV7-6 and TRBJ2-7, is GAGVSQSPRYKVTKRGQDVALRCDPISGHVSLYWYRQALGQGPEFLTYFNYEAQQDKSGLPNDRFSAERPEGSISTLTIQRTEQRDSAMYRCASSLGAATWYEQYFGPGTRLTVT.

The V gene is TRBV7-7, the J gene TRBJ2-3; 7 bases are a match to TRBD2. The CDR3 is 17 amino acids. Germline trimming cut 4 bases from V and 6 bases from J; bases unmatched to any gene: 16. Germline CDR1 reads SSHAT; CDR2 reads FNYEAQ (reference sequence). CDR3 loop: CASSSPWGGEILDTQYF. The CDR3, as DNA: TGTGCCAGCAGCTCCCCTTGGGGGGGGGAAATCTTGGATACGCAGTATTTT.

This chain uses TRBV20-1 with TRBJ2-1, with 11 bases identical to TRBD1. The germline CDR1 and CDR2 sequences are DFQATT and SNEGSKA (reference sequence). The V segment lost 1 base and the J segment 10 bases; nucleotides outside the gene matches: 3. The CDR3 spans 13 residues. The CDR3 is CSARGTGGAEQFF. The CDR3 DNA reads as TGCAGTGCTAGAGGGACAGGGGGCGCGGAGCAGTTCTTC.

There are a few counts of this clonotype. This rearrangement joins TRBV24-1 to TRBJ1-5, with D possibly TRBD1 on 5 matching bases. Germline CDR1 and CDR2: KGHDR and SFDVKD. There are 15 residues in the CDR3. The V gene lost 2 bases and the J gene lost 7 bases, with 14 bases spanning the gap. The CDR3 nucleotides are TGTGCCACCAGTGATTCCGTGAGGGGCGGCCAGCCCCAGCATTTT. Protein product: CATSDSVRGGQPQHF.

V usage is TRBV10-3 and J usage is TRBJ2-7; 8 bases map to TRBD1. V dropped 10 bases and J dropped 1; count of bases not matched to a gene: 6. The CDR3 spans 13 residues. In germline, CDR1 is ENHRY, CDR2 SYGVKD. The CDR3 coding sequence is TGTGCCACTGGGGACAGGAGTTCCTACGAGCAGTACTTC. Its translation: CATGDRSSYEQYF.

The count of this clonotype is one. The chain joins TRBV23-1 to TRBJ2-1; TRBD2 aligns across 15 bases. TRBV23-1 is designated an ORF whose function remains uncertain. Unmatched junction bases numbered 12, after V lost 0 bases and J lost 9 bases. The CDR3 has 19 amino acids. The CDR3 loop reads CASSQSTPRTSGGVGEQFF. The CDR3, as DNA: TGCGCCAGCAGTCAATCGACCCCCCGGACTAGCGGGGGGGTAGGTGAGCAGTTCTTC.

The chain couples TRBV28 to TRBJ2-7; perhaps D is TRBD1 or TRBD2 (6 bases each). This CDR3 has 14 amino acids. V was shortened by 8 bases and J by 6 bases, with 20 bases between the two germline ends. Germline loops: CDR1 MDHEN, CDR2 SYDVKM. CDR3 amino acids: CASRPQPGAGEQYF. In nucleotides, the CDR3 is TGTGCCAGCCGTCCACAACCGGGGGCTGGCGAGCAGTACTTC.

Here the CDR3 reads CSGGRGPGTDTQYF. The CDR3 bases are TGCAGTGGGGGAAGGGGGCCAGGCACAGATACGCAGTATTTT. V usage is TRBV20-1 and J usage is TRBJ2-3, with 7 positions matching TRBD1. The trim removed 7 bases at V and 1 base at J, leaving 8 bases unmatched. This CDR3 is built from 14 residues. In germline, CDR1 is DFQATT, CDR2 SNEGSKA (reference sequence).

This rearrangement joins TRBV6-1 to TRBJ2-7; D may be TRBD1 (6 bases). Germline V CDR1 and CDR2: MNHNS, SASEGT. The CDR3 is made up of 15 amino acids. V dropped 6 bases and J dropped 3 bases, with 18 bases sitting between them. In nucleotides, the CDR3 is TGTGCCAGCAGCTCCCAGGGGACACAGAACTACGAGCAGTACTTC. Encoded protein: CASSSQGTQNYEQYF.

This clonotype occurred a few times. CDR3 in amino acids: CASSAGRGNQPQHF. CDR3 coding DNA: TGTGCCAGCAGCGCAGGCAGAGGCAATCAGCCCCAGCATTTT. The rearrangement joins TRBV5-4 to TRBJ1-5, with no clear D. CDR3 length: 14 residues. Trimming pared 4 bases from V and 2 bases from J, leaving 10 bases between. CDR1 is SGHNT, CDR2 YYREEE, per germline (reference sequence).

The J gene is TRBJ2-3, the V gene TRBV6-2 or TRBV6-3; no definite D call. CDR1 and CDR2 (germline): MNHEY, SVGEGT. V lost 8 bases and J lost 1, with 7 bases in between. The CDR3 runs to 12 residues. CDR3 sequence reads: CASEARTDTQYF. The CDR3 DNA is TGTGCCAGCGAAGCGCGCACAGATACGCAGTATTTT.

The chain links TRBV6-1 to TRBJ2-2; possibly TRBD1 for D (6 bases). Germline CDR1 MNHNS, CDR2 SASEGT. The CDR3 extends over 16 amino acids. V lost 4 bases and J lost 1, with 13 bases in between. The chain's CDR3 is CASSVMGHRNTGELFF. The CDR3 nucleotides read TGTGCCAGCAGTGTAATGGGACACAGGAACACCGGGGAGCTGTTTTTT.

The rearrangement uses TRBV7-9 and TRBJ2-2, with D unclear. Per germline, CDR1 SEHNR and CDR2 FQNEAQ (reference sequence). The CDR3 is made up of 12 amino acids. V dropped 3 bases and J dropped 4 bases, with 3 bases sitting between them. The CDR3 protein is CASSLVTGELFF. CDR3 bases: TGTGCCAGCAGCTTGGTCACCGGGGAGCTGTTTTTT.

This chain connects TRBV2 to TRBJ1-5, with D perhaps TRBD1 (5 bases). This CDR3 has 14 residues. Germline values: CDR1 SNHLY, CDR2 FYNNEI. Deletions cut 4 bases from V and 4 bases from J, with 11 bases between. DNA for the CDR3: TGTGCCAGCAGTGGGGGACGGAAGAATCAGCCCCAGCATTTT. It translates to CASSGGRKNQPQHF.

The chain is built from TRBV24-1 and TRBJ1-1; perhaps TRBD1 as D (6 bases). The CDR3 length is 17 residues. Looked up from germline, CDR1 is KGHDR and CDR2 is SFDVKD. V was clipped by 4 bases and J by 3 bases, with 20 bases between them. The DNA of the CDR3 is TGTGCCACCAGTGACCCCCGACGAGGGGGTTCGCACACTGAAGCTTTCTTT. Protein product: CATSDPRRGGSHTEAFF.